The clone carrying this TCR beta chain was seen at least ten times. Researchers took RNA transcripts and amplified TCR beta CDR3 regions from them. HTBI-primed first-round RT-PCR preceded second-round multiplex PCR. TCRdb analysed the multiplex PCR reads with MiXCR anew, one entry per CDR3 protein. The sample records roughly 220,000 distinct CDR3 sequences, about 46% being singletons. The data were taken from a study of Graves' ophthalmopathy and Graves' hyperthyroidism. V was cut by 3 bases and J by 0 bases, with 6 bases left in between. From germline, CDR1 is SQVTM and CDR2 ANQGSEA. The length of the CDR3 is 13 residues.

Sequencing was carried out using peripheral blood. This TCR derives from an adult man with Graves' ophthalmopathy. The rearrangement joins TRBV29-1 to TRBJ1-5; D call uncertain. CDR3 sequence reads: CSVEVGSNQPQHF. The DNA for the CDR3 is TGCAGCGTTGAGGTCGGTAGCAATCAGCCCCAGCATTTT.